Each of the 31 T cell receptor beta chains below was sequenced from the same sample in a study of blood T cell repertoires in COVID-19. Measured with immunoSEQ multiplex PCR; TCRdb has only the in-frame clones, and not every one. The sample yields hundreds of thousands of clones, around 85% seen once. The specimen sequenced was peripheral blood. These TCRs come from an elderly man with acute or convalescent COVID-19.

The chain combines TRBV7-9 with TRBJ2-4, with D possibly TRBD1 on 5 matching bases. CDR1 and CDR2 (germline): SEHNR, FQNEAQ (reference sequence). V gave up 4 bases and J gave up 8 bases, with 9 bases separating them. CDR3 length: 12 residues. CDR3 nucleotide sequence: TGTGCCAGCAGCTCCCAGGGTTACATTCAGTACTTC. This codes for CASSSQGYIQYF.

This chain connects TRBV18 to TRBJ1-6, with D possibly being TRBD1 (5 bases). The germline CDR1 and CDR2 sequences are KGHSH and LQKENI. CDR3 length: 16 amino acids. The V end was cut by 0 bases, the J end by 7 bases, with 13 bases between. CDR3 region: CASSPPGGGRNSPLHF. The CDR3, as DNA: TGTGCCAGCTCACCACCGGGGGGTGGAAGGAATTCACCCCTCCACTTT.

The chain employs TRBV27 and TRBJ1-3; 8 nucleotides match TRBD1. The V segment lost 5 bases and the J segment 1 base; nucleotides outside the gene matches: 4. Germline loops: CDR1 MNHEY, CDR2 SMNVEV (reference sequence). The CDR3 length is 15 residues. The CDR3 coding sequence is TGTGCCAGCAGTCGACAGGGGACTTCTGGAAACACCATATATTTT. It yields the protein CASSRQGTSGNTIYF.

The chain is built from TRBV2 and TRBJ1-2; 9 positions match TRBD1. Germline V gene sequence: CDR1 SNHLY, CDR2 FYNNEI. The CDR3 length is 15 residues. Losses at the gene ends were 8 bases for V and 6 bases for J; bases not matched to a gene: 13. The CDR3 loop is CASRGSRTGADGYTF. The CDR3 DNA reads TGTGCCAGCCGTGGGTCTCGGACAGGGGCCGATGGCTACACCTTC.

This rearrangement joins TRBV18 to TRBJ2-3, with D perhaps TRBD1 (5 bases). The V end lost 3 bases, the J end lost 2 bases, and 12 bases lay between the germline ends. The CDR3 extends over 15 amino acids. Germline loops: CDR1 KGHSH, CDR2 LQKENI. The CDR3 loop reads CASSPDMVFTDTQYF. CDR3 DNA: TGTGCCAGCTCACCGGACATGGTCTTCACAGATACGCAGTATTTT.

The chain combines TRBV7-9 with TRBJ1-2; 9 nucleotides align to TRBD1. The CDR3 spans 15 residues. The ends lost 5 bases at V and 5 bases at J; junction bases unmatched: 9. Germline V lookup: CDR1 SEHNR, CDR2 FQNEAQ (reference sequence). CDR3 in DNA: TGTGCCAGCAGCGAAAGGGACAGGGTCTGGTATGGCTACACCTTC. Translation gives CASSERDRVWYGYTF. Together with reference TRBV7-9 and TRBJ1-2, the CDR3 gives the full variable domain: DTGVSQNPRHKITKRGQNVTFRCDPISEHNRLYWYRQTLGQGPEFLTYFQNEAQLEKSRLLSDRFSAERPKGSFSTLEIQRTEQGDSAMYLCASSERDRVWYGYTFGSGTRLTVV.

The chain couples TRBV5-1 to TRBJ2-3, with 9 bases fitting TRBD1. Trimming took 4 bases from V and 0 from J; bases not matched to a gene: 12. The germline CDR1 and CDR2 sequences are SGHRS and YFSETQ. This CDR3 is built from 18 residues. The CDR3 is CASSLRTGATLSTDTQYF. For the CDR3, the DNA is TGCGCCAGCAGCCTAAGGACAGGGGCTACCCTTAGCACAGATACGCAGTATTTT.

The J gene is TRBJ2-2, the V gene TRBV3-1 (or the pseudogene TRBV3-2); no firm D call. From germline, CDR1 is LGHDT and CDR2 YNNKEL (reference sequence). V gave up 2 bases and J gave up 1 base, with 5 bases separating them. The CDR3 runs 14 residues. The CDR3 bases are TGTGCCAGCAGCCAAAGCTGGAACACCGGGGAGCTGTTTTTT. Protein product: CASSQSWNTGELFF.

The V and J genes are TRBV12-3 or TRBV12-4 and TRBJ1-5; 8 nucleotides match TRBD1. V gave up 5 bases and J gave up 6 bases; unmatched junction bases: 3. The CDR3 covers 13 residues. CDR3 sequence reads: CASSPDRGQPQHF. DNA for the CDR3: TGTGCCAGCAGTCCAGACAGGGGTCAGCCCCAGCATTTT.

V gene TRBV24-1 combines with J gene TRBJ2-2; 7 positions match TRBD1. CDR1 is KGHDR, CDR2 SFDVKD, per germline. Trimming removed 9 bases from V and 1 base from J; junction bases left unmatched: 10. The CDR3 has 16 residues. The CDR3 loop reads CATQDRAYQNTGELFF. The CDR3 coding sequence is TGTGCCACCCAAGACAGGGCCTACCAGAACACCGGGGAGCTGTTTTTT.

The chain carries TRBV28 and TRBJ1-5; 10 positions match TRBD1. This CDR3 has 13 residues. V dropped 6 bases and J dropped 9; count of bases not matched to a gene: 5. Germline V CDR1 and CDR2: MDHEN, SYDVKM. In nucleotides, the CDR3 is TGTGCCAGCAGGCGACAGGGGGCTCCGCCCCAGCATTTT. Protein: CASRRQGAPPQHF.

This chain uses TRBV10-2 with TRBJ2-7; 8 bases are shared with TRBD1. The CDR3 is 14 amino acids. V was clipped by 6 bases and J by 2 bases; unmatched bases: 6. CDR1 and CDR2 from the germline V gene are WSHSY and SAAADI. This CDR3 is CASRTGASTYEQYF. CDR3 coding DNA: TGCGCCAGCAGGACAGGGGCCTCAACCTACGAGCAGTACTTC.

For this clone: The sample carries other DNA sequences with the same CDR3. This chain links TRBV19 with TRBJ2-7; 7 bases align to TRBD1. The ends lost 2 bases at V and 0 bases at J; junction bases unmatched: 1. This CDR3 is 14 amino acids long. Looked up from germline, CDR1 is LNHDA and CDR2 is SQIVND (reference sequence). DNA for the CDR3: TGTGCCAGTAGTATAAGGGGGCTCTCCTACGAGCAGTACTTC. Encoded protein: CASSIRGLSYEQYF.

This chain links TRBV6-5 with TRBJ2-3, with TRBD1 matching 8 bases. With 5 bases clipped from V and 14 bases from J, the junction kept 12 bases outside the gene matches. The germline CDR1 and CDR2 sequences are MNHEY and SVGAGI. This CDR3 contains 13 residues. The CDR3 DNA reads TGTGCCAGCAGTCCCCGGACAGGGTCCCCCCCGTATTTT. This translates into CASSPRTGSPPYF.

The chain links TRBV5-5 to TRBJ2-5; 10 bases agree with TRBD2. This CDR3 comprises 14 residues. Germline-derived CDR1 and CDR2 are SGHKS and YYEKEE (reference sequence). V shed 3 bases, J shed 7 bases, and the junction held 6 bases outside the gene matches. The DNA for the CDR3 is TGTGCCAGCAGCTCGGGACTAGCGTCGGGGACCCAGTACTTC. Its protein is CASSSGLASGTQYF.

The rearrangement links TRBV28 to TRBJ1-2; D call uncertain. Trimming stripped 4 bases from V and 5 bases from J, with 11 bases between. Germline V gene lookup returns CDR1 MDHEN and CDR2 SYDVKM. CDR3 length: 13 amino acids. This CDR3 is CASSWAPLYGYTF. As DNA, the CDR3 is TGTGCCAGCAGTTGGGCCCCTTTGTATGGCTACACCTTC.

As to this clone: The germline gene is not matched at one end of the junction; a read error may be the cause. J is TRBJ1-2 and V is TRBV6-5; no clear D. The CDR3 extends over 12 amino acids. The V gene's germline CDR1 is MNHEY and CDR2 SVGAGI. The CDR3 bases are TGTGTCAGCAGGCAGGCTAACTATGGCTACACCTTC. Translated: CVSRQANYGYTF.

V gene TRBV24-1 combines with J gene TRBJ2-1, with D maybe TRBD1 (5 bases). This CDR3 is 14 amino acids long. Trimming took off 2 bases at V and 7 bases at J, with 11 bases between the two ends. In germline, CDR1 is KGHDR, CDR2 SFDVKD. The chain's CDR3 is CATSDYRGLNEQFF. CDR3 nucleotide sequence: TGTGCCACCAGTGATTATAGGGGATTAAATGAGCAGTTCTTC.

This clone showed up just a few times. This chain joins TRBV6-5 and TRBJ2-7, with TRBD1 matching over 8 bases. The length of the CDR3 is 14 residues. V shed 7 bases, J shed 0 bases, and the junction held 5 bases outside the gene matches. Germline V gene data show CDR1 as MNHEY and CDR2 as SVGAGI. Here the CDR3 DNA reads TGTGCCAGCATTCGTACAGGGGGCTCCTACGAGCAGTACTTC. Protein: CASIRTGGSYEQYF.

The chain uses TRBV6-1 and TRBJ1-1; TRBD1 matches at 7 bases. CDR1 and CDR2 from the germline V gene are MNHNS and SASEGT. This CDR3 has 16 residues. The ends lost 4 bases at V and 5 bases at J; junction bases unmatched: 13. CDR3 sequence: CASSARGRGRGTEAFF. CDR3 DNA: TGTGCCAGCAGTGCCCGGGGCAGGGGGAGAGGAACTGAAGCTTTCTTT.

The chain combines TRBV18 with TRBJ2-2, with 7 nucleotides matching TRBD2. Trimming cost V 3 bases and J 2 bases; bases outside gene matches: 9. Per the germline V gene, CDR1 is KGHSH and CDR2 is LQKENI. The CDR3 sequence is 17 residues long. CDR3 residues: CASSPPNAGVNTGELFF. DNA for the CDR3: TGTGCCAGCTCACCGCCAAACGCGGGGGTTAACACCGGGGAGCTGTTTTTT.

This rearrangement joins TRBV18 to TRBJ1-4; 9 bases are a match to TRBD1. The CDR3 contains 18 residues. Germline CDR1 KGHSH, CDR2 LQKENI. J was trimmed by 4 bases and V by 3 bases; bases with no gene match: 12. DNA for the CDR3: TGTGCCAGCTCACCCCAGGCGGGACAGGGAAGGAGTAATGAAAAACTGTTTTTT. Amino acid sequence: CASSPQAGQGRSNEKLFF. Looking up the rest from reference TRBV18 and TRBJ1-4 gives the full variable domain: NAGVMQNPRHLVRRRGQEARLRCSPMKGHSHVYWYRQLPEEGLKFMVYLQKENIIDESGMPKERFSAEFPKEGPSILRIQQVVRGDSAAYFCASSPQAGQGRSNEKLFFGSGTQLSVL.

This clone has only one observation. The chain is built from TRBV5-1 and TRBJ2-7, with 9 bases lining up with TRBD1. This CDR3 contains 15 residues. V dropped 0 bases and J dropped 3; count of bases not matched to a gene: 4. Germline V CDR1 and CDR2: SGHRS, YFSETQ. The CDR3 region has the DNA TGCGCCAGCAGCTTGGCCGGGACAGGGTTCTACGAGCAGTACTTC. Translating gives CASSLAGTGFYEQYF.

The chain joins TRBV7-8 to TRBJ2-5; D possibly corresponds to TRBD2 (7 bases). Germline V gives CDR1 SGHVS, CDR2 FQNEAQ. The CDR3 has 15 amino acids. V lost 5 bases and J lost 4, with 17 bases in between. The CDR3 coding sequence is TGTGCCAGCAGCACCGATGTAGGGGGGGGAGAGACCCAGTACTTC. Residues: CASSTDVGGGETQYF.

The chain recombines TRBV5-1 with TRBJ1-4; 9 bases line up with TRBD1. The ends lost 0 bases at V and 8 bases at J; junction bases unmatched: 8. The CDR3 is 16 residues long. The V gene's germline CDR1 is SGHRS and CDR2 YFSETQ. This CDR3 reads CASSLAPGTGREKLFF. As DNA, the CDR3 is TGCGCCAGCAGCTTGGCCCCCGGGACAGGGAGAGAAAAACTGTTTTTT.

This rearrangement joins TRBV5-8 to TRBJ2-2, with 7 bases identical to TRBD1. CDR1 SGHTS and CDR2 YDEGEE come from the germline V gene. This CDR3 has 15 residues. Trimming removed 2 bases from V and 3 bases from J; junction bases left unmatched: 4. In DNA, the CDR3 is TGTGCCAGCAGCTTACAGGGGTTGGACACCGGGGAGCTGTTTTTT. This sequence encodes CASSLQGLDTGELFF.

The genes are TRBV18 and TRBJ1-1; 7 nucleotides line up with TRBD1. The germline V gene encodes CDR1 KGHSH and CDR2 LQKENI. This CDR3 is built from 16 residues. The ends lost 4 bases at V and 6 bases at J; junction bases unmatched: 14. This CDR3 reads CASSHRTGARRAEAFF. The CDR3 DNA follows: TGTGCCAGCTCACACCGGACAGGAGCCCGGAGGGCTGAAGCTTTCTTT.

This clone was counted between two and nine times. The DNA for the CDR3 is TGTGCCAGCTCACCACCGGGGCTCTCTGGAAACACCATATATTTT. This gives the protein CASSPPGLSGNTIYF. The chain couples TRBV18 to TRBJ1-3, with D possibly matching TRBD1 (5 bases). The V gene's germline CDR1 is KGHSH and CDR2 LQKENI. CDR3 length equals 15 residues. V was clipped by 0 bases and J by 0 bases, with 6 bases between them.

The gene calls are TRBV11-2 and TRBJ1-1; TRBD1 matches at 9 bases. The ends lost 1 base at V and 5 bases at J; junction bases unmatched: 5. Germline V CDR1 and CDR2: SGHAT, FQNNGV. The CDR3 loop spans 15 amino acids. Here the CDR3 DNA reads TGTGCCAGCAGCTTAGTGGACAGGGGTGGTACTGAAGCTTTCTTT. This sequence encodes CASSLVDRGGTEAFF.

The rearrangement uses TRBV5-1 and TRBJ1-2; 8 nucleotides match TRBD1. V shed 1 base, J shed 9 bases, and the junction held 8 bases outside the gene matches. The CDR3 runs to 14 residues. CDR1 is SGHRS and CDR2 is YFSETQ in the germline V gene. The CDR3, as DNA: TGCGCCAGCAGCTTGAATCAAGGACAGGGAAGCTACACCTTC. It codes for CASSLNQGQGSYTF.

The V call is TRBV1, the J call TRBJ2-7; TRBD1, the table's D call, was not compared with the DNA. TRBV1 is a documented pseudogene. CDR3 size: 15 residues. CDR3 DNA: TGCACCAGCAGCCAGAACGGGACAGACTCCTACGAGCAGTACTTC. Translated, it gives CTSSQNGTDSYEQYF.